The rows below give T cell receptor beta chains drawn from one sample of a study of T cell responses to AZD1222 COVID-19 vaccine. Clones were read by immunoSEQ multiplex PCR, and TCRdb kept only the in-frame ones, dropping some. The sample holds 110,000 or so clones; roughly 82% are singletons and the top ten take 4% to 6%. This specimen consisted of peripheral blood, obtained on day 0 of AZD1222 vaccination. These receptors all come from an adult in good health. CDR3s include the opening cysteine and the closing phenylalanine or tryptophan. Each record gives: J gene, CDR3 length, V gene, clone size, D gene, CDR3 protein, CDR3 DNA. The D gene is left open where the match is weak. Rows give clone size only sometimes, using once, few, many, or a class for an expanded clone.

>TRBJ2-7|12|TRBV12-3/TRBV12-4|-|-
CASSRMRNEQYF
TGTGCCAGCAGTAGAATGAGAAACGAGCAGTACTTC
>TRBJ2-7|12|TRBV6-6|few|-
CASSPAYGEQYF
TGTGCCAGCAGTCCGGCCTACGGCGAGCAGTACTTC
>TRBJ1-2|15|TRBV3-1/TRBV3-2|-|-
CASSQVLEGSSGYTF
TGTGCCAGCAGCCAAGTTTTGGAGGGATCCTCTGGCTACACCTTC
>TRBJ2-1|16|TRBV3-1/TRBV3-2|-|TRBD2
CASSQARLAGGREQFF
TGTGCCAGCAGCCAAGCCCGACTAGCGGGGGGGCGTGAGCAGTTCTTC
>TRBJ1-4|14|TRBV6-5|once|-
CASSLTGYGEKLFF
TGTGCCAGCAGCCTTACAGGGTATGGTGAAAAACTGTTTTTT
>TRBJ1-2|15|TRBV5-1|-|-
CASSLAGTGNYGYTF
TGCGCCAGCAGCTTGGCCGGGACGGGAAACTATGGCTACACCTTC
>TRBJ1-6|15|TRBV5-4|-|-
CASSTQGRYNSPLHF
TGTGCCAGCAGCACGCAGGGACGCTATAATTCACCCCTCCACTTT
>TRBJ1-2|13|TRBV10-3|-|-
CAISDQGSGGYTF
TGTGCCATCAGTGACCAGGGGAGTGGTGGCTACACCTTC
>TRBJ1-5|15|TRBV7-8|few|-
CASSFYGGFNQPQHF
TGTGCCAGCAGCTTTTACGGGGGGTTCAATCAGCCCCAGCATTTT
>TRBJ1-2|14|TRBV7-2|-|-
CASSPWAGNYGYTF
TGTGCCAGCAGCCCCTGGGCAGGGAACTATGGCTACACCTTC
>TRBJ2-7|14|TRBV7-8|-|-
CASSWSQGPHEQYF
TGTGCCAGCAGCTGGTCGCAGGGACCCCACGAGCAGTACTTC
>TRBJ1-2|18|TRBV19|-|TRBD1
CASSIAYRGQGANYGYTF
TGTGCCAGTAGTATAGCCTACCGGGGACAGGGAGCTAACTATGGCTACACCTTC
>TRBJ1-2|16|TRBV18|-|TRBD1
CASSPLETGGRGGYTF
TGTGCCAGCTCGCCCCTGGAGACAGGGGGCAGGGGTGGCTACACCTTC
>TRBJ2-1|14|TRBV7-9|-|TRBD2
CASSPRLANGEQFF
TGTGCCAGCAGCCCAAGACTAGCGAACGGTGAGCAGTTCTTC
>TRBJ2-3|12|TRBV13|-|-
CASSLARDTQYF
TGTGCCAGCAGCTTAGCCAGGGATACGCAGTATTTT
>TRBJ1-3|14|TRBV6-5|-|-
CASSLPLPGNTIYF
TGTGCCAGCAGCCTCCCACTACCTGGAAACACCATATATTTT
>TRBJ2-5|12|TRBV5-1|-|-
CASSSGLETQYF
TGCGCCAGCAGCTCCGGATTGGAGACCCAGTACTTC
>TRBJ1-2|12|TRBV11-2|-|-
CASSQEGDGYTF
TGTGCCAGCAGCCAGGAGGGTGACGGCTACACCTTC
>TRBJ1-2|13|TRBV28|-|-
CASRVGIIYGYTF
TGTGCCAGCAGGGTGGGGATCATTTATGGCTACACCTTC
>TRBJ1-1|12|TRBV29-1|once|TRBD1
CSVDRGRTEAFF
TGCAGCGTTGATAGGGGGCGGACTGAAGCTTTCTTT
>TRBJ2-7|13|TRBV2|few|-
CASRQDSSYEQYF
TGTGCCAGCCGCCAGGACAGCTCCTACGAGCAGTACTTC
>TRBJ2-5|13|TRBV3-1/TRBV3-2|-|-
CASSQRSAETQYF
TGTGCCAGCAGCCAGAGGTCCGCCGAGACCCAGTACTTC
>TRBJ1-2|13|TRBV12-3/TRBV12-4|-|-
CASSFWSSSGYTF
TGTGCCAGCAGTTTTTGGTCCAGTTCTGGCTACACCTTC
>TRBJ1-1|10|TRBV29-1|-|-
CSVVGGEAFF
TGCAGCGTAGTCGGGGGGGAAGCTTTCTTT
>TRBJ2-7|20|TRBV4-3|few|TRBD1
CASSQWTGGWGGYVLYEQYF
TGCGCCAGCAGCCAATGGACAGGGGGCTGGGGGGGATATGTTCTCTACGAGCAGTACTTC
>TRBJ1-3|13|TRBV29-1|-|-
CSVGVVSGNTIYF
TGCAGCGTCGGCGTCGTGTCTGGAAACACCATATATTTT
>TRBJ2-5|15|TRBV5-6|few|-
CASSLEPGSQETQYF
TGTGCCAGCAGCTTGGAGCCAGGGAGCCAAGAGACCCAGTACTTC
>TRBJ2-1|16|TRBV27|-|-
CASSLLGQRSYNEQFF
TGTGCCAGCAGTTTATTAGGGCAGCGCTCCTACAATGAGCAGTTCTTC
>TRBJ2-3|15|TRBV4-2|medium-sized|TRBD2
CASSQIAGAGDTQYF
TGTGCCAGCAGCCAGATAGCGGGGGCCGGAGATACGCAGTATTTT
>TRBJ1-3|13|TRBV10-3|few|-
CAIASPSGNTIYF
TGTGCCATCGCATCCCCCTCCGGAAACACCATATATTTT
>TRBJ1-4|12|TRBV7-2|few|-
CASHGSNEKLFF
TGTGCCAGCCATGGATCTAATGAAAAACTGTTTTTT
>TRBJ1-1|13|TRBV5-4|-|-
CASSFDRNTEAFF
TGTGCCAGCAGCTTTGACAGGAACACTGAAGCTTTCTTT
>TRBJ2-7|14|TRBV6-2/TRBV6-3|-|-
CASSRSGEVNEQYF
TGTGCCAGCAGCAGGTCAGGGGAAGTGAACGAGCAGTACTTC
>TRBJ1-5|13|TRBV7-2|-|-
CASSLALDQPQHF
TGTGCCAGCAGCTTAGCTTTAGATCAGCCCCAGCATTTT
>TRBJ2-3|13|TRBV12-3/TRBV12-4|-|-
CASRPLYTDTQYF
TGTGCCAGCAGGCCCCTATACACAGATACGCAGTATTTT
>TRBJ1-2|15|TRBV5-6|-|TRBD1
CASSGIQGAVYGYTF
TGTGCCAGCAGCGGAATACAGGGGGCAGTCTATGGCTACACCTTC
>TRBJ1-1|14|TRBV19|-|-
CASSIQGRSPEAFF
TGTGCCAGTAGTATTCAGGGGCGAAGCCCTGAAGCTTTCTTT
>TRBJ1-5|15|TRBV7-8|many|-
CASSLVGLKNQPQHF
TGTGCCAGCAGCTTAGTAGGTCTCAAGAATCAGCCCCAGCATTTT
>TRBJ2-3|18|TRBV7-3|-|TRBD2
CASSIGVPGGGATDTQYF
TGTGCCAGCAGCATAGGCGTGCCTGGCGGGGGGGCGACAGATACGCAGTATTTT
>TRBJ1-4|15|TRBV4-1|-|TRBD1
CASSQYGTGNEKLFF
TGCGCCAGCAGTCAATACGGGACAGGGAATGAAAAACTGTTTTTT
>TRBJ1-1|13|TRBV11-2|once|-
CASSLARNTEAFF
TGTGCCAGCAGCTTGGCAAGAAACACTGAAGCTTTCTTT
>TRBJ1-1|13|TRBV19|-|-
CASSIVPGTEAFF
TGTGCCAGTAGTATAGTTCCCGGGACTGAAGCTTTCTTT
>TRBJ1-3|14|TRBV9|-|-
CASSVAGAGNTIYF
TGTGCCAGCAGCGTAGCAGGGGCTGGAAACACCATATATTTT
>TRBJ2-7|14|TRBV5-1|few|TRBD1
CASSSGQANYEQYF
TGCGCCAGCAGCTCGGGACAGGCGAACTACGAGCAGTACTTC
>TRBJ2-1|11|TRBV10-1|few|-
CASSDGDEQFF
TGCGCCAGCAGTGACGGGGATGAGCAGTTCTTC
>TRBJ1-1|13|TRBV4-1|-|-
CASSRVEGTEAFF
TGCGCCAGCAGCCGGGTGGAAGGCACTGAAGCTTTCTTT
>TRBJ1-1|13|TRBV5-5|-|-
CASSLRVNTEAFF
TGTGCCAGCAGCTTGCGGGTGAACACTGAAGCTTTCTTT
>TRBJ1-2|16|TRBV5-1|many|-
CASSLAWARGGHGYTF
TGCGCCAGCAGCTTGGCCTGGGCCAGGGGAGGCCATGGCTACACCTTC
>TRBJ1-4|12|TRBV7-2|-|-
CASSLGSEKLFF
TGTGCCAGCAGCTTAGGAAGTGAAAAACTGTTTTTT
>TRBJ1-6|16|TRBV7-2|-|TRBD1
CASSFPGTERNSPLHF
TGTGCCAGCAGCTTCCCGGGGACAGAGAGAAATTCACCCCTCCACTTT
>TRBJ1-4|15|TRBV5-1|-|-
CASSSLEGQGEKLFF
TGCGCCAGCAGCTCCCTGGAGGGGCAGGGGGAAAAACTGTTTTTT
>TRBJ1-5|12|TRBV7-9|-|-
CASSILRQPQHF
TGTGCCAGCAGCATACTGCGGCAGCCCCAGCATTTT
>TRBJ2-3|17|TRBV5-5|-|-
CASSSGQGSGAARTQYF
TGTGCCAGCAGCTCCGGCCAGGGGAGCGGGGCGGCCCGGACGCAGTATTTT